This entry features one TCR beta chain sequence. The germline gives CDR1 SGHTA, CDR2 FQGNSA. CDR3 length equals 16 residues. V lost 3 bases, J lost 4 bases, and 9 bases stayed unmatched. The sample comes from a study of CD8+ T cells in alopecia areata. The wider study: Treated patients were dosed with oral tofacitinib, taking 5 to 10 mg twice daily.

Sequencing used cDNA as its template, made by extracting RNA and reverse transcribing it. Generated by immunoSEQ multiplex PCR, the TCRdb table keeps only in-frame clones and is missing some. The repertoire holds about 120,000 clones, with 30% to 40% as singletons. Sequenced material: CD4+ T cells sorted from blood. The rearrangement uses TRBV7-2 and TRBJ1-2, with 9 nucleotides matching TRBD1. The sequence derives from a human donor with alopecia areata. The CDR3 sequence: CASSLTPGQGGYGYTF. In DNA, the CDR3 is TGTGCCAGCAGCTTGACCCCGGGACAGGGAGGCTATGGCTACACCTTC. The full variable domain, its missing parts supplied by reference TRBV7-2 and TRBJ1-2, is GAGVSQSPSNKVTEKGKDVELRCDPISGHTALYWYRQSLGQGLEFLIYFQGNSAPDKSGLPSDRFSAERTGGSVSTLTIQRTQQEDSAVYLCASSLTPGQGGYGYTFGSGTRLTVV.